The TCR beta chain under discussion was sequenced for a study of blood T cell repertoires in COVID-19. Background on the study: Sources were T cells, B-cell-depleted T cells, or PBMCs; the material itself was cDNA or gDNA.

The data were produced by immunoSEQ multiplex PCR, yet TCRdb's version contains in-frame clones alone and is incomplete. The sample records 120,000 or so clones, less than 75% being singletons. Germline V gene sequence: CDR1 MNHNY, CDR2 SVGAGI (reference sequence). The CDR3 contains 19 residues. Trimming took off 5 bases at V and 1 base at J, with 24 bases between the two ends. This TCR came from a human donor with acute or convalescent COVID-19. The donor label of this sample is uncertain. J is TRBJ1-5 and V is TRBV6-6, with a tentative D call TRBD1 (6 bases). Sequences were obtained from peripheral blood. In DNA form, the CDR3 reads TGTGCCAGCAGTCCCCGGGACAACTTAATTTTTAGGAGCAATCAGCCCCAGCATTTT. It encodes CASSPRDNLIFRSNQPQHF.